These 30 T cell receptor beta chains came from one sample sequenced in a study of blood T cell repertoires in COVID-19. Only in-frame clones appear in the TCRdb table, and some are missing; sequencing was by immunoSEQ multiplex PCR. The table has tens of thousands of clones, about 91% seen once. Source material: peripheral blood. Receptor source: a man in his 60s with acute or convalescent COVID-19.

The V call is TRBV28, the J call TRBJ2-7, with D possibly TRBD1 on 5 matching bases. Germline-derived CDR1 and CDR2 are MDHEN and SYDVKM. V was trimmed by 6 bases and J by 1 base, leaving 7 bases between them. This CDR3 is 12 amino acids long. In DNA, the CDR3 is TGTGCCAGCAGCCCAGGGTCCTACGAGCAGTACTTC. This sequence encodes CASSPGSYEQYF.

The CDR3 DNA reads TGTGCCATCAGTGAGGGACAGGGCACCTACAATGAGCAGTTCTTC. Protein sequence: CAISEGQGTYNEQFF. This chain links TRBV10-3 with TRBJ2-1, with 8 bases that match TRBD1. Germline values: CDR1 ENHRY, CDR2 SYGVKD. This CDR3 has 15 amino acids. Trimming at V came to 2 bases and at J to 2 bases, leaving 2 bases not matched to a gene.

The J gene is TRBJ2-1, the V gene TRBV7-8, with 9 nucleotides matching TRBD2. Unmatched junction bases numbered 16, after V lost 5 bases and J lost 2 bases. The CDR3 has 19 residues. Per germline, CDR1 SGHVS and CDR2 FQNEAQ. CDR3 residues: CASSPNQALLAGTYNEQFF. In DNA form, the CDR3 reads TGTGCCAGCAGCCCAAACCAGGCCCTTCTAGCGGGAACCTACAATGAGCAGTTCTTC.

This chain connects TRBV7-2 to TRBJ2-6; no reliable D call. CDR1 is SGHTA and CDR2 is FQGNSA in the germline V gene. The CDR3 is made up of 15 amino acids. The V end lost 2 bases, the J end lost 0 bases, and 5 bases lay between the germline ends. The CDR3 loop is CASSLQFSGANVLTF. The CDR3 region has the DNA TGTGCCAGCAGCTTACAGTTCTCTGGGGCCAACGTCCTGACTTTC.

CDR3 in DNA: TGTGCCAGCAGCTTGGTTATTGACAGGGAAAATCAGCCCCAGCATTTT. Translated, it gives CASSLVIDRENQPQHF. The J gene is TRBJ1-5, the V gene TRBV5-8, with 7 bases identical to TRBD1. V dropped 0 bases and J dropped 4; count of bases not matched to a gene: 7. Looked up from germline, CDR1 is SGHTS and CDR2 is YDEGEE. This CDR3 region has 16 residues.

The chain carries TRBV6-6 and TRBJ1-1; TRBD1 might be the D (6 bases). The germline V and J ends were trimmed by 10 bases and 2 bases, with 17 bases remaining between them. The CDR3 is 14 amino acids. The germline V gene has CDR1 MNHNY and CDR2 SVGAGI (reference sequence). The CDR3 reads CATLYRVVNTEAFF. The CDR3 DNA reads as TGTGCCACCCTGTACAGGGTTGTTAACACTGAAGCTTTCTTT.

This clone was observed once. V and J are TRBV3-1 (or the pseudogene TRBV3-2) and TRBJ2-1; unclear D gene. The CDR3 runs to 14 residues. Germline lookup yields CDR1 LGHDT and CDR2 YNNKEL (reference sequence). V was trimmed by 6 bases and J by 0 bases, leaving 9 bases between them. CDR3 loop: CASRSRGSYNEQFF. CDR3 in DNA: TGTGCCAGCAGATCCCGAGGCTCCTACAATGAGCAGTTCTTC.

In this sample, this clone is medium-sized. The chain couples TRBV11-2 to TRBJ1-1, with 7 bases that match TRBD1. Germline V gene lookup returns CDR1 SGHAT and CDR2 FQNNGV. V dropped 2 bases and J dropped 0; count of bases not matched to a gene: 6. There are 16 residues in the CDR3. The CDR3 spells CASSLSSGQLNTEAFF. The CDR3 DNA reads TGTGCCAGCAGCTTATCTTCGGGACAGTTGAACACTGAAGCTTTCTTT.

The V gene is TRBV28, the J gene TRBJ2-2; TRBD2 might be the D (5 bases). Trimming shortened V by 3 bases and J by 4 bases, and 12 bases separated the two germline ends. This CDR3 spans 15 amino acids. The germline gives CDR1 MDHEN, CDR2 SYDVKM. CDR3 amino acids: CASSLIGEGTGELFF. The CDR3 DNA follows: TGTGCCAGCAGTTTGATCGGGGAAGGCACCGGGGAGCTGTTTTTT.

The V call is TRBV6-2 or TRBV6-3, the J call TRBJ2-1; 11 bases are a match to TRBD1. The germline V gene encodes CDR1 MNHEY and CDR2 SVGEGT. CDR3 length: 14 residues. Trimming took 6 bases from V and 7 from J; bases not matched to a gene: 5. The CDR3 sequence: CASSRDRGMNEQFF. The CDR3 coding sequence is TGTGCCAGCAGCCGGGACAGGGGGATGAATGAGCAGTTCTTC.

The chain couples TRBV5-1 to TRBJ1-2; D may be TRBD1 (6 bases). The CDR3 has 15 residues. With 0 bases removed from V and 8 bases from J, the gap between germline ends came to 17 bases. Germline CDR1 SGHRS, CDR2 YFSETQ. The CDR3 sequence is CASSLDGQGRSGYTF. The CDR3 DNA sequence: TGCGCCAGCAGCTTGGATGGTCAGGGGCGGAGCGGCTACACCTTC.

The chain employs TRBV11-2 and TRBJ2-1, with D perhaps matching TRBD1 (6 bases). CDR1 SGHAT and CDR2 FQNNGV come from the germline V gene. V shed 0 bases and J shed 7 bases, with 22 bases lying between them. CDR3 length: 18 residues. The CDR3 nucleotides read TGTGCCAGCAGCTTAGATTTATGGGGGCAGAGGAACGCGAATGAGCAGTTCTTC. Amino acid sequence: CASSLDLWGQRNANEQFF.

The CDR3 DNA reads TGTGCCACCAGTGATTCGACCGGGACAGGGGACGGCAATCAGCCCCAGCATTTT. Translated: CATSDSTGTGDGNQPQHF. V usage is TRBV24-1 and J usage is TRBJ1-5; 10 bases are a match to TRBD1. J lost 2 bases, V lost 2 bases, and 8 bases had no gene match. Germline V lookup: CDR1 KGHDR, CDR2 SFDVKD. CDR3 length: 18 amino acids.

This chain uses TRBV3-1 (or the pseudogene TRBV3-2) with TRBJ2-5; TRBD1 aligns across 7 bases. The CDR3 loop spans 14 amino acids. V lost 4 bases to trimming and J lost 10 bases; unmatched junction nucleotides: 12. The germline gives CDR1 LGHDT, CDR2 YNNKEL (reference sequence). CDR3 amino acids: CASSPEDRLGSQYF. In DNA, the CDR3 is TGTGCCAGCAGCCCAGAGGACAGGCTTGGGAGCCAGTACTTC.

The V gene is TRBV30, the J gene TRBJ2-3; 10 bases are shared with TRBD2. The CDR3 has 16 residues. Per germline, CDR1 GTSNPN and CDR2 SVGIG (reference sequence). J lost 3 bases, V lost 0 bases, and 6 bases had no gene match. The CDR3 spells CAWSVELAGLTDTQYF. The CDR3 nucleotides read TGTGCCTGGAGTGTAGAACTAGCGGGATTGACAGATACGCAGTATTTT.

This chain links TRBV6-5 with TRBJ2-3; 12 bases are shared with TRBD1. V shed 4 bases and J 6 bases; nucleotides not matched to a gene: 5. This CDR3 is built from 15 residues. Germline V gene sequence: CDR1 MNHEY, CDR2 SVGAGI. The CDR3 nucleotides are TGTGCCAGCAGTTTCGGGACAGGGGGCGCCGATACGCAGTATTTT. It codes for CASSFGTGGADTQYF.

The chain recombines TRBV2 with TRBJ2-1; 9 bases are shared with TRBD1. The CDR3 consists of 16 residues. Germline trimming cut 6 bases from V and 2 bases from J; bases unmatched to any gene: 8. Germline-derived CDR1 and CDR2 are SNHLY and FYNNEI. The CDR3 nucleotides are TGTGCCAGCAGGGAAACAGGGGGCAGAGCCTACAATGAGCAGTTCTTC. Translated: CASRETGGRAYNEQFF.

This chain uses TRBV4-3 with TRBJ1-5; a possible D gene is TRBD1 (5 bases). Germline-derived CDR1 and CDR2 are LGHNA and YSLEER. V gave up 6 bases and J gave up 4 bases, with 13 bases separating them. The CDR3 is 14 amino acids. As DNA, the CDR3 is TGCGCCAGCAGTTTAGGGGTCCGAAATCAGCCCCAGCATTTT. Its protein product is CASSLGVRNQPQHF.

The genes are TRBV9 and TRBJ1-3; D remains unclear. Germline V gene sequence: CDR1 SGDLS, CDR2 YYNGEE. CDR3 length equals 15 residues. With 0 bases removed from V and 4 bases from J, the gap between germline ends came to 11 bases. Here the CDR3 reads CASSVEAFGGNTIYF. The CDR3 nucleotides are TGTGCCAGCAGCGTAGAAGCCTTCGGGGGAAACACCATATATTTT.

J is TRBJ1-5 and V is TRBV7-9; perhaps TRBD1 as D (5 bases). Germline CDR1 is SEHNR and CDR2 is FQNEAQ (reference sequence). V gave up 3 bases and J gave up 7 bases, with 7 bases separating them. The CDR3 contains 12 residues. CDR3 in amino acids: CASSLGGQPQHF. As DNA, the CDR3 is TGTGCCAGCAGCTTGGGGGGGCAGCCCCAGCATTTT.

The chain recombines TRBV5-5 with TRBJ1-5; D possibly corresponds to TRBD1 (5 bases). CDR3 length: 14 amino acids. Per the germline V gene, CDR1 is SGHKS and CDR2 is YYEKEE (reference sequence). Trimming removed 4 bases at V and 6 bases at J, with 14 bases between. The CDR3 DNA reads TGTGCCAGCAGCAACGGGGGAACGGCTCAGCCCCAGCATTTT. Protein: CASSNGGTAQPQHF.

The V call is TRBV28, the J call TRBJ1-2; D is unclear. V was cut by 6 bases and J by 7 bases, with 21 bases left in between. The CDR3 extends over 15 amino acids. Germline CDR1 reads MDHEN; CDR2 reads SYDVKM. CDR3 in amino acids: CASSSQAGWMGGYTF. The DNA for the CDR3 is TGTGCCAGCAGCTCCCAAGCGGGTTGGATGGGTGGCTACACCTTC.

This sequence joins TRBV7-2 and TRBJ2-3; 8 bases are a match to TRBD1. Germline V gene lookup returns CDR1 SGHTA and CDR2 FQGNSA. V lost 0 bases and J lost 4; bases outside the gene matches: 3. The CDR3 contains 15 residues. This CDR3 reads CASSLALTGADTQYF. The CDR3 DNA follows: TGTGCCAGCAGCTTAGCCCTGACAGGGGCAGATACGCAGTATTTT.

The chain's CDR3 is CASSPDRGREKLFF. For the CDR3, the DNA is TGTGCCAGCAGTCCTGACAGGGGTAGGGAAAAACTGTTTTTT. This rearrangement joins TRBV6-5 to TRBJ1-4; 8 bases are a match to TRBD1. CDR1 is MNHEY, CDR2 SVGAGI, per germline. The CDR3 consists of 14 residues. V lost 5 bases, J lost 8 bases, and 7 bases stayed unmatched.

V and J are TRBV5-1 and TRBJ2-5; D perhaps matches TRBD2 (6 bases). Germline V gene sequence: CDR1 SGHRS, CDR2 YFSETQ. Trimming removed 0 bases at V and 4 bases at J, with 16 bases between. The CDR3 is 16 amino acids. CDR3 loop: CASSLAVPGAGETQYF. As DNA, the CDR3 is TGCGCCAGCAGCTTGGCAGTGCCCGGAGCGGGAGAGACCCAGTACTTC.

CDR3 DNA sequence: TGTGCCAGCAGCTCCCGACGACTAGCGGGAAACCTCTACGAGCAGTACTTC. This encodes CASSSRRLAGNLYEQYF. The chain has TRBV5-6 and TRBJ2-7; 11 nucleotides agree with TRBD2. The CDR3 covers 17 residues. Germline values: CDR1 SGHDT, CDR2 YYEEEE. V shed 3 bases and J 3 bases; nucleotides not matched to a gene: 11.

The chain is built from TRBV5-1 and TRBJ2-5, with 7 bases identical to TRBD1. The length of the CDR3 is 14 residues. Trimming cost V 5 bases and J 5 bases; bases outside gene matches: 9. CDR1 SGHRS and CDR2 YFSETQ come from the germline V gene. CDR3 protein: CASSNTGAAETQYF. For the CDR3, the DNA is TGCGCCAGCAGTAATACAGGGGCGGCGGAGACCCAGTACTTC.

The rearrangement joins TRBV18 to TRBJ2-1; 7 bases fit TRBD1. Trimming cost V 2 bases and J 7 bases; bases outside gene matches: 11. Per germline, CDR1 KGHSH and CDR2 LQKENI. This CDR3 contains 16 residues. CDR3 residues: CASSPSMQGVANEQFF. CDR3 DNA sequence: TGTGCCAGCTCACCATCGATGCAGGGGGTAGCGAATGAGCAGTTCTTC.

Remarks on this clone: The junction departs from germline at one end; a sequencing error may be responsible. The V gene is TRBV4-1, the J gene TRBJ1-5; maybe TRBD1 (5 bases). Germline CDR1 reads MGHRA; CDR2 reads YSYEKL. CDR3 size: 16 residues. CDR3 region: CPSSRLPRGSNQPQHF. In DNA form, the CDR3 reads TGCCCCAGCAGCCGACTCCCCCGGGGGAGCAATCAGCCCCAGCATTTT.

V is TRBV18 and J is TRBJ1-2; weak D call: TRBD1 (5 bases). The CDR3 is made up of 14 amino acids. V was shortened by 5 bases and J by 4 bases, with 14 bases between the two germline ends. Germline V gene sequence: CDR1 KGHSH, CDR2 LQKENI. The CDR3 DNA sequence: TGTGCCAGCTCATCCAGAGAGACAGTCTATGGCTACACCTTC. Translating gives CASSSRETVYGYTF. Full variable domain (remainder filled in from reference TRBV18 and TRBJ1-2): NAGVMQNPRHLVRRRGQEARLRCSPMKGHSHVYWYRQLPEEGLKFMVYLQKENIIDESGMPKERFSAEFPKEGPSILRIQQVVRGDSAAYFCASSSRETVYGYTFGSGTRLTVV.